These T cell receptor beta chains were read from a single sample in a study of OX40 agonist ivuxolimab in advanced cancers. Sequenced by immunoSEQ multiplex PCR; TCRdb stores in-frame clones only, minus some. The table includes approximately 12,000 clones, about 84% detected once. The specimen comprised CD4+ or CD8+ T cells sorted from blood, sampled in a trial of the OX40 agonist ivuxolimab. The receptors were gathered from an adult with an advanced solid tumor such as melanoma, head and neck, liver or kidney cancer. Each CDR3 is given with its conserved first and last residue. Each record gives: clone size, D gene, J gene, V gene, CDR3 protein, CDR3 DNA. D genes are given only for firm matches. Size tells how often a clone was seen (once, few, many) or the class of an expanded clone, and some rows leave it out.

size: -
D: -
J: TRBJ2-3
V: TRBV6-1
CDR3: CASSVFRDGVTDTQYF
DNA: TGTGCCAGCAGTGTCTTCAGGGACGGGGTCACAGATACGCAGTATTTT

size: -
D: TRBD1
J: TRBJ1-2
V: TRBV27
CDR3: CASRRQGPYGYTF
DNA: TGTGCCAGCAGACGACAGGGGCCATATGGCTACACCTTC

size: -
D: -
J: TRBJ2-7
V: TRBV27
CDR3: CASSLGPGTVQYF
DNA: TGTGCCAGCAGTTTAGGGCCCGGGACCGTCCAGTACTTC

size: few
D: -
J: TRBJ1-2
V: TRBV9
CDR3: CASSPYGNNYGYTF
DNA: TGTGCCAGCAGCCCGTACGGGAATAACTATGGCTACACCTTC

size: medium-sized
D: TRBD1
J: TRBJ1-2
V: TRBV6-9
CDR3: CASSYATGTAGGYTF
DNA: TGTGCCAGCAGTTACGCGACCGGGACAGCGGGTGGCTACACCTTC

size: few
D: TRBD2
J: TRBJ2-1
V: TRBV7-8
CDR3: CASSLAGTSGPYNEQFF
DNA: TGTGCCAGCAGCTTAGCCGGGACTAGCGGACCCTACAATGAGCAGTTCTTC

size: once
D: TRBD1
J: TRBJ2-7
V: TRBV15
CDR3: CATSREDRPYEQYF
DNA: TGTGCCACCAGCAGAGAGGACAGGCCCTACGAGCAGTACTTC

size: few
D: TRBD2
J: TRBJ2-1
V: TRBV6-6
CDR3: CASTTSGSGNEQFF
DNA: TGTGCCAGCACGACTAGCGGGAGTGGTAATGAGCAGTTCTTC

size: -
D: -
J: TRBJ2-1
V: TRBV19
CDR3: CASSLYHEQFF
DNA: TGTGCCAGTAGTTTGTACCATGAGCAGTTCTTC

size: once
D: -
J: TRBJ2-7
V: TRBV11-2
CDR3: CASSFNRDPYEQYF
DNA: TGTGCCAGCAGCTTTAACAGGGATCCATACGAGCAGTACTTC

size: -
D: -
J: TRBJ2-7
V: TRBV7-6
CDR3: CASSLADFTYEQYF
DNA: TGTGCCAGCAGCCTCGCGGACTTCACCTACGAGCAGTACTTC

size: -
D: TRBD2
J: TRBJ2-2
V: TRBV5-1
CDR3: CASSQAGAHPGELFF
DNA: TGCGCCAGCAGCCAAGCGGGAGCCCACCCCGGGGAGCTGTTTTTT

size: -
D: -
J: TRBJ2-3
V: TRBV6-5
CDR3: CASSYSSGASDTQYF
DNA: TGTGCCAGCAGTTACTCTTCGGGGGCATCTGATACGCAGTATTTT

size: -
D: TRBD1
J: TRBJ2-5
V: TRBV27
CDR3: CASSTQGYQETQYF
DNA: TGTGCCAGCAGCACACAGGGGTACCAAGAGACCCAGTACTTC

size: -
D: -
J: TRBJ1-2
V: TRBV6-5
CDR3: CASSYGGLDYGYTF
DNA: TGTGCCAGCAGTTACGGGGGGCTAGACTATGGCTACACCTTC

size: -
D: -
J: TRBJ1-5
V: TRBV12-1
CDR3: CASSFGAPGYNQPQHF
DNA: TGTGCCAGCAGCTTTGGGGCACCGGGGTACAATCAGCCCCAGCATTTT

size: -
D: -
J: TRBJ1-5
V: TRBV5-8
CDR3: CASSLSRYSNQPQHF
DNA: TGTGCCAGCAGCTTGTCACGCTATAGCAATCAGCCCCAGCATTTT

size: -
D: -
J: TRBJ1-6
V: TRBV7-2
CDR3: CASSLDVMRGGYNSPLHF
DNA: TGTGCCAGCAGCTTAGACGTCATGCGGGGCGGCTATAATTCACCCCTCCACTTT

size: -
D: -
J: TRBJ2-7
V: TRBV14
CDR3: CASSDPLGDSYEQYF
DNA: TGTGCCAGCTCCGACCCTCTCGGCGACTCCTACGAGCAGTACTTC

size: -
D: TRBD1
J: TRBJ2-1
V: TRBV18
CDR3: CASSPPQGSYNEQFF
DNA: TGTGCCAGCTCACCACCACAGGGGTCCTACAATGAGCAGTTCTTC

size: -
D: -
J: TRBJ2-7
V: TRBV5-4
CDR3: CASSSAYEQYF
DNA: TGTGCCAGCAGCTCAGCCTACGAGCAGTACTTC

size: -
D: -
J: TRBJ2-1
V: TRBV7-3
CDR3: CASSLFENNEQFF
DNA: TGTGCCAGCAGCTTATTCGAGAACAATGAGCAGTTCTTC

size: once
D: -
J: TRBJ2-1
V: TRBV5-4
CDR3: CASSLGSSVPLDEQFF
DNA: TGTGCCAGCAGCTTGGGGTCTAGCGTGCCACTCGATGAGCAGTTCTTC

size: -
D: -
J: TRBJ1-6
V: TRBV7-2
CDR3: CASSFYSSPLHF
DNA: TGTGCCAGCAGCTTTTATAGTTCACCCCTCCACTTT

size: -
D: -
J: TRBJ2-1
V: TRBV29-1
CDR3: CSATGLYNEQFF
DNA: TGCAGCGCCACAGGGCTCTACAATGAGCAGTTCTTC

size: -
D: -
J: TRBJ2-4
V: TRBV5-1
CDR3: CASSLGWYDLARDIQYF
DNA: TGCGCCAGCAGCTTGGGATGGTATGATTTAGCCAGAGACATTCAGTACTTC

size: -
D: TRBD2
J: TRBJ2-2
V: TRBV19
CDR3: CASSPGLAGGKTGELFF
DNA: TGTGCCAGTAGTCCAGGACTAGCGGGAGGAAAAACCGGGGAGCTGTTTTTT

size: few
D: -
J: TRBJ2-7
V: TRBV7-6
CDR3: CASSLDGSSSYEQYF
DNA: TGTGCCAGCAGCCTTGACGGGAGTAGTTCCTACGAGCAGTACTTC

size: -
D: -
J: TRBJ1-2
V: TRBV28
CDR3: CASSSLEFLGFNTF
DNA: TGTGCCAGCAGTTCTTTGGAGTTTTTGGGTTTTAACACCTTC

size: -
D: TRBD2
J: TRBJ2-1
V: TRBV27
CDR3: CASSAPRQREVEEQFF
DNA: TGTGCCAGCAGTGCCCCCCGCCAGCGGGAGGTGGAAGAGCAGTTCTTC

size: -
D: TRBD2
J: TRBJ2-3
V: TRBV7-2
CDR3: CASSFGDSGRPVTDTQYF
DNA: TGTGCCAGCAGCTTTGGGGATAGCGGGAGGCCGGTCACAGATACGCAGTATTTT

size: -
D: -
J: TRBJ2-1
V: TRBV14
CDR3: CASSGHSYNEQFF
DNA: TGTGCCAGCAGCGGGCATTCCTACAATGAGCAGTTCTTC

size: -
D: -
J: TRBJ2-7
V: TRBV29-1
CDR3: CSAGDWPRDEQYF
DNA: TGCAGCGCTGGGGACTGGCCGAGGGACGAGCAGTACTTC

size: -
D: -
J: TRBJ2-6
V: TRBV9
CDR3: CASSLLTGANVLTF
DNA: TGTGCCAGCAGCTTACTGACTGGGGCCAACGTCCTGACTTTC

size: -
D: TRBD2
J: TRBJ2-1
V: TRBV7-9
CDR3: CASSVTGTSLYNEQFF
DNA: TGTGCCAGCAGCGTTACCGGGACTAGCCTCTACAATGAGCAGTTCTTC

size: -
D: TRBD2
J: TRBJ2-5
V: TRBV27
CDR3: CASSLSHSGRAEETQYF
DNA: TGTGCCAGCAGCCTAAGCCATAGCGGGAGGGCTGAGGAGACCCAGTACTTC

size: -
D: TRBD1
J: TRBJ1-1
V: TRBV4-1
CDR3: CASSQDLSGGTEAFF
DNA: TGCGCCAGCAGCCAAGACCTATCAGGGGGCACTGAAGCTTTCTTT

size: -
D: -
J: TRBJ2-1
V: TRBV11-2
CDR3: CASSPPSSGAYNEQFF
DNA: TGTGCCAGCAGCCCACCCTCTTCGGGAGCCTACAATGAGCAGTTCTTC

size: -
D: -
J: TRBJ2-7
V: TRBV7-9
CDR3: CASTRQGRGTNEQYF
DNA: TGTGCCAGCACCCGACAGGGGAGGGGGACTAACGAGCAGTACTTC

size: -
D: -
J: TRBJ1-2
V: TRBV9
CDR3: CASSPRRQVGKGYTF
DNA: TGTGCCAGCAGCCCCCGCCGACAGGTGGGTAAGGGCTACACCTTC

size: -
D: -
J: TRBJ1-1
V: TRBV28
CDR3: CASSTDLNTEAFF
DNA: TGTGCCAGCAGTACAGACTTGAACACTGAAGCTTTCTTT

size: -
D: -
J: TRBJ1-4
V: TRBV15
CDR3: CATSRDLAASYEKLFF
DNA: TGTGCCACCAGCAGAGATTTGGCAGCGAGTTATGAAAAACTGTTTTTT

size: -
D: TRBD2
J: TRBJ2-5
V: TRBV27
CDR3: CASSPVPGLAKETQYF
DNA: TGTGCCAGCAGTCCCGTTCCCGGACTAGCGAAAGAGACCCAGTACTTC

size: -
D: -
J: TRBJ2-1
V: TRBV9
CDR3: CASSVGDEQFF
DNA: TGTGCCAGCAGCGTAGGTGATGAGCAGTTCTTC

size: -
D: -
J: TRBJ2-5
V: TRBV5-6
CDR3: CASSLAPQGGETQYF
DNA: TGTGCCAGCAGCTTGGCCCCACAGGGAGGCGAGACCCAGTACTTC

size: -
D: -
J: TRBJ2-5
V: TRBV9
CDR3: CASSVWDQETQYF
DNA: TGTGCCAGCAGCGTCTGGGATCAAGAGACCCAGTACTTC

size: -
D: -
J: TRBJ2-7
V: TRBV10-2
CDR3: CASNPGGGGYEQYF
DNA: TGCGCCAGCAACCCAGGGGGGGGCGGGTACGAGCAGTACTTC

size: -
D: -
J: TRBJ2-7
V: TRBV11-2
CDR3: CASSQQRTGSYEQYF
DNA: TGCGCCAGCAGCCAACAAAGGACTGGCTCCTACGAGCAGTACTTC